This TCR beta chain appears in the sequencing data of a study of blood T cell repertoires in COVID-19. Study information: Material from acute and convalescent COVID-19 was sourced from the United States, Italy and Spain.

This CDR3 has 12 residues. The ends were cut back, 7 bases at V and 2 bases at J, with 8 bases in the middle. CDR1 is MNHEY and CDR2 is SVGAGI in the germline V gene. Clinical histories supplied by participants themselves formed the basis of cohort assignment. In Cohort 3, a recovered donor had either two negative PCRs, clearance, or symptom resolution. How the authors handled the data: Amplification from reference gene primers served as the basis for estimated nucleated cell counts. Clones were read by immunoSEQ multiplex PCR, and TCRdb kept only the in-frame ones, dropping some. For V, J and clone size, that table is used; D and trimming come from the DNA. The data contain 150,000 to 200,000 clones, about nine tenths of them singletons.

The chain couples TRBV6-5 to TRBJ1-2, with a weak D call TRBD1 (5 bases). This TCR derives from a woman aged 30 to 39 who had recovered from COVID-19. The sequenced material came from PBMCs or T cells enriched from blood (not recorded which). As DNA, the CDR3 is TGTGCCAGCAACCGACAGAACTATGGCTACACCTTC. Protein product: CASNRQNYGYTF.